Below, 5 T cell receptor beta chains from the same sample are listed, as sequenced in a study of blood T cell repertoires in COVID-19. Produced via immunoSEQ multiplex PCR; TCRdb's table is partial and in-frame only. The table shows 150,000 to 200,000 clones, with under 85% occurring only once. What was sequenced was peripheral blood. The origin of the receptors is a human donor in a cohort sampled during active COVID-19.

The chain is built from TRBV9 and TRBJ2-3, with 12 bases lining up with TRBD2. The V gene end was trimmed by 1 base and the J gene end by 5 bases; junction bases not matched to a gene: 11. There are 18 residues in the CDR3. Germline V gene lookup returns CDR1 SGDLS and CDR2 YYNGEE. DNA for the CDR3: TGTGCCAGCAGCGTAACTGCCGCTAGCGGGGGGGCCATAGATACGCAGTATTTT. It translates to CASSVTAASGGAIDTQYF.

The V gene is TRBV3-1 (or the pseudogene TRBV3-2), the J gene TRBJ1-6; D perhaps matches TRBD1 (6 bases). Germline assignment: CDR1 LGHDT and CDR2 YNNKEL (reference sequence). Between the trimmed V and J ends, which lost 4 bases and 7 bases, there was a span of 11 bases. The CDR3 sequence is 14 residues long. The CDR3 loop reads CASSPRGSNSPLHF. The CDR3 coding sequence is TGTGCCAGCAGCCCCAGGGGCTCCAATTCACCCCTCCACTTT.

The chain employs TRBV7-3 and TRBJ1-2, with D perhaps matching TRBD1 (6 bases). CDR3 length: 15 amino acids. CDR1 is SGHTA, CDR2 FQGTGA, per germline. Between the trimmed V and J ends, which lost 2 bases and 2 bases, there was a span of 12 bases. CDR3 protein: CASSLRGGSNYGYTF. The CDR3 coding sequence is TGTGCCAGCAGCTTACGTGGGGGCTCCAACTATGGCTACACCTTC.

This chain links TRBV29-1 with TRBJ1-2; 7 positions agree with TRBD1. CDR1 SQVTM and CDR2 ANQGSEA come from the germline V gene. J was trimmed by 7 bases and V by 7 bases; bases with no gene match: 9. The CDR3 totals 12 residues. The CDR3 reads CSGVTGTVGYTF. CDR3 nucleotide sequence: TGCAGCGGGGTGACAGGGACTGTTGGCTACACCTTC.

The chain joins TRBV11-2 to TRBJ2-7; perhaps TRBD1 as D (5 bases). CDR1 and CDR2 (germline): SGHAT, FQNNGV. The ends were cut back, 5 bases at V and 1 base at J, with 6 bases in the middle. The CDR3 sequence is 12 residues long. CDR3 residues: CASSRTSYEQYF. CDR3 coding DNA: TGTGCCAGCAGCCGGACATCCTACGAGCAGTACTTC.